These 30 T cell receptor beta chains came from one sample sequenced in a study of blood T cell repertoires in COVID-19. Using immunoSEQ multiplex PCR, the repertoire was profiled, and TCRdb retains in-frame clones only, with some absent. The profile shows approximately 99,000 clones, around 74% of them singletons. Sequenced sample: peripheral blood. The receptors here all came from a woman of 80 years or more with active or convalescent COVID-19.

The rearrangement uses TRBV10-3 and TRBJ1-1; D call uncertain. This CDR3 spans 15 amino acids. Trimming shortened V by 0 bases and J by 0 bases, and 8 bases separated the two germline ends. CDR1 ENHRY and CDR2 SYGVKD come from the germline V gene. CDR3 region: CAISESTGMNTEAFF. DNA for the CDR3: TGTGCCATCAGTGAGTCGACGGGGATGAACACTGAAGCTTTCTTT.

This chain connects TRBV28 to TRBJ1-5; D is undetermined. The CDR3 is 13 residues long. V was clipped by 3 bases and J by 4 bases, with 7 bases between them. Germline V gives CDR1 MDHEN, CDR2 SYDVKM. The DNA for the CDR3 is TGTGCCAGCAGTTTTGGAGTGAATCAGCCCCAGCATTTT. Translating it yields CASSFGVNQPQHF.

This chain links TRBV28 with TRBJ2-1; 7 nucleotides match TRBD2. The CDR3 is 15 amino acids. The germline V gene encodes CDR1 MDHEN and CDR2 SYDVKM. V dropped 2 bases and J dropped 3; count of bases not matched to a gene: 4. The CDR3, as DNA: TGTGCCAGCAGTTTAGGTAGCGGGCGCTACAATGAGCAGTTCTTC. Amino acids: CASSLGSGRYNEQFF.

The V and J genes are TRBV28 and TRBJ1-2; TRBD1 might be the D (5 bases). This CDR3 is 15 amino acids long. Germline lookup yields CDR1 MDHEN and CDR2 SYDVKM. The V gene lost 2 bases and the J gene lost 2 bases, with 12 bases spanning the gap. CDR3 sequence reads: CASSLETAWNYGYTF. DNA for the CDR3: TGTGCCAGCAGTTTAGAGACAGCCTGGAACTATGGCTACACCTTC.

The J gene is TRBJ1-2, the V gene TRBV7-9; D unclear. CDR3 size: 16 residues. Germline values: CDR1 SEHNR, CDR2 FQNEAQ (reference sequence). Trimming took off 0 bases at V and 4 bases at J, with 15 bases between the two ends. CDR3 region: CASSLALRELGYGYTF. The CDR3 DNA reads TGTGCCAGCAGCTTAGCGCTGAGGGAGTTAGGCTATGGCTACACCTTC.

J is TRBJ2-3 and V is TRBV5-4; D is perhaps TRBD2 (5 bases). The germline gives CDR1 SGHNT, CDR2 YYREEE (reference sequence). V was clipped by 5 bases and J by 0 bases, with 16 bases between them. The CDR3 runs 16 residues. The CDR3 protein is CASSSSGPASTDTQYF. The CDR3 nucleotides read TGTGCCAGCAGTTCAAGCGGCCCCGCTAGCACAGATACGCAGTATTTT.

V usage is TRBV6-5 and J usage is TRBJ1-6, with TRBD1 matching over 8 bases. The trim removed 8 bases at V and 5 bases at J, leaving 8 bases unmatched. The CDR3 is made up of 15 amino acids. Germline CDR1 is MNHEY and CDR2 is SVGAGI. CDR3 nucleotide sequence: TGTGCCAGCGGTATGGAGGGACAGGATAATTCACCCCTCCACTTT. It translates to CASGMEGQDNSPLHF.

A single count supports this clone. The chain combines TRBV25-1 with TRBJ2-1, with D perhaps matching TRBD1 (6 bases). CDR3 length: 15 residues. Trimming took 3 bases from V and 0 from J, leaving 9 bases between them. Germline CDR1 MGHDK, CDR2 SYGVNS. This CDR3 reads CASSDRDTSYNEQFF. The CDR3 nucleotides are TGTGCCAGCAGTGACCGGGACACCTCCTACAATGAGCAGTTCTTC.

As DNA, the CDR3 is TGTGCCGCGCGGCAGGGTGCGGTCGGGGAGCTGTTTTTT. Translated: CAARQGAVGELFF. The V call is TRBV6-5, the J call TRBJ2-2; D may be TRBD1 (5 bases). CDR3 size: 13 residues. Germline V gives CDR1 MNHEY, CDR2 SVGAGI. V was clipped by 11 bases and J by 7 bases, with 17 bases between them.

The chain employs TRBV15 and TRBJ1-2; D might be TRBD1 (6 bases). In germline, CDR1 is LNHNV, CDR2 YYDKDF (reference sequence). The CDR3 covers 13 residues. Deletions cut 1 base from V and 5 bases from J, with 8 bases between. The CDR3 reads CATSRGQGYGYTF. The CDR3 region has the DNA TGTGCCACCAGCAGAGGGCAGGGGTATGGCTACACCTTC. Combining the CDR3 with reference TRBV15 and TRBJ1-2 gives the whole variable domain DAMVIQNPRYQVTQFGKPVTLSCSQTLNHNVMYWYQQKSSQAPKLLFHYYDKDFNNEADTPDNFQSRRPNTSFCFLDIRSPGLGDTAMYLCATSRGQGYGYTFGSGTRLTVV.

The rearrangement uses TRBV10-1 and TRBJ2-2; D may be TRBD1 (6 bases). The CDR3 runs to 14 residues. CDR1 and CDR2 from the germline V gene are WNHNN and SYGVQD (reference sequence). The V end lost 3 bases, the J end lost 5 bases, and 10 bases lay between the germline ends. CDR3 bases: TGCGCCAGCAGTGAACAAACAGGGACCGGGGAGCTGTTTTTT. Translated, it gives CASSEQTGTGELFF.

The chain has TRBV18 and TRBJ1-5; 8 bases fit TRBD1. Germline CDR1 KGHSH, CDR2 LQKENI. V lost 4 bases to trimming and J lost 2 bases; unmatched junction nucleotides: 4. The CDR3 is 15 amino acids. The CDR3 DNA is TGTGCCAGCTCACGACGGGGACAGGGCAATCAGCCCCAGCATTTT. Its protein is CASSRRGQGNQPQHF.

CDR3 loop: CASSPSGGSYNEQFF. In DNA form, the CDR3 reads TGTGCCAGCTCGCCTAGCGGGGGCTCCTACAATGAGCAGTTCTTC. The rearrangement uses TRBV18 and TRBJ2-1; 10 bases map to TRBD2. Germline trimming cut 6 bases from V and 0 bases from J; bases unmatched to any gene: 2. Germline lookup yields CDR1 KGHSH and CDR2 LQKENI. This CDR3 has 15 amino acids.

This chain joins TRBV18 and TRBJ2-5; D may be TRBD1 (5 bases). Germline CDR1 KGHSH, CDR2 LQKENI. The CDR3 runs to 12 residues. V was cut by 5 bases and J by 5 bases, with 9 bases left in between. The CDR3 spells CASSRGGETQYF. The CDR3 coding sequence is TGTGCCAGCTCAAGGGGTGGTGAGACCCAGTACTTC.

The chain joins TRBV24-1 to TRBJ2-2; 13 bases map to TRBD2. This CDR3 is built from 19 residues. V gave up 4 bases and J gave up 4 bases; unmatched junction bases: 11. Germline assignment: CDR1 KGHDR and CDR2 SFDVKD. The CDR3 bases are TGTGCCACCAGTGACCAAGGACTAGCGGGAGTGCGGGGCACCGGGGAGCTGTTTTTT. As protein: CATSDQGLAGVRGTGELFF.

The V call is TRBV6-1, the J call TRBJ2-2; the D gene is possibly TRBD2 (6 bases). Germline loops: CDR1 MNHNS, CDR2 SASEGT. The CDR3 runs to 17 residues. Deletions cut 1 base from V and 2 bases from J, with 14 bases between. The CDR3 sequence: CASSEVGGTVNTGELFF. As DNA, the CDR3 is TGTGCCAGCAGTGAAGTGGGGGGAACCGTTAACACCGGGGAGCTGTTTTTT.

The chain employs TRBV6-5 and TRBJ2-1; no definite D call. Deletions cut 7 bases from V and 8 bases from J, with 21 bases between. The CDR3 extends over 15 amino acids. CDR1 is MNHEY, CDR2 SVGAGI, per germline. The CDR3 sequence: CASKPSMAGHDEQFF. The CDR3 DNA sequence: TGTGCCAGCAAACCATCGATGGCAGGCCACGATGAGCAGTTCTTC.

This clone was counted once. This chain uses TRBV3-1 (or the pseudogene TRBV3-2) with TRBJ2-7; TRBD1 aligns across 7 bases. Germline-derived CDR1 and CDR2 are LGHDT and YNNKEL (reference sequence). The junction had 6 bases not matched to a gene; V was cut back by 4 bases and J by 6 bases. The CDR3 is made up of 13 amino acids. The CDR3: CASSLEGAGEQYF. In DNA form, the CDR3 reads TGTGCCAGCAGCCTCGAGGGGGCGGGCGAGCAGTACTTC.

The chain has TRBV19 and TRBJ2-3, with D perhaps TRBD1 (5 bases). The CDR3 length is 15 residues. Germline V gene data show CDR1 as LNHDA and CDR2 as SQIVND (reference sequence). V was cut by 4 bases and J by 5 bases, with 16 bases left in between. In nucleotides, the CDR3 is TGTGCCAGTAGTAAGGGGCAGGGTGGACAAGATACGCAGTATTTT. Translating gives CASSKGQGGQDTQYF.

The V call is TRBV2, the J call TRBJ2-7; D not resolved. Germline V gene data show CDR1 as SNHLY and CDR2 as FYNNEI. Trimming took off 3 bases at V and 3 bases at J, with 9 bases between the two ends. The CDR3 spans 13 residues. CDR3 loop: CASSESDFYEQYF. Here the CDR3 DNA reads TGTGCCAGCAGTGAGAGTGATTTCTACGAGCAGTACTTC.

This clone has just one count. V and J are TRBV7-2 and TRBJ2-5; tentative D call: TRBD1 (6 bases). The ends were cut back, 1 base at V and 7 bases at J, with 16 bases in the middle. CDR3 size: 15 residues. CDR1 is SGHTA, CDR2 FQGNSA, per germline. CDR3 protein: CASSLGSDSRGTQYF. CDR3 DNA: TGTGCCAGCAGCTTAGGGTCGGACAGCCGCGGGACCCAGTACTTC.

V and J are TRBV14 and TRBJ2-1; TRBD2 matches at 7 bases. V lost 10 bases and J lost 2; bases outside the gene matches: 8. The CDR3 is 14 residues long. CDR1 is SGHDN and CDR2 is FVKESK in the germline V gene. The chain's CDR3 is CATSGLGPYNEQFF. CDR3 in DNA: TGTGCCACTTCTGGACTAGGACCCTACAATGAGCAGTTCTTC.

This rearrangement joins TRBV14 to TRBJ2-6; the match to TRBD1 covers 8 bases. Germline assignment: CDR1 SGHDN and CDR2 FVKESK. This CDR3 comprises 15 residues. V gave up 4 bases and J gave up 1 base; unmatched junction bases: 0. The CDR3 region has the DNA TGTGCCAGCAGCCGACAGGGGTCTGGGGCCAACGTCCTGACTTTC. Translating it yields CASSRQGSGANVLTF.

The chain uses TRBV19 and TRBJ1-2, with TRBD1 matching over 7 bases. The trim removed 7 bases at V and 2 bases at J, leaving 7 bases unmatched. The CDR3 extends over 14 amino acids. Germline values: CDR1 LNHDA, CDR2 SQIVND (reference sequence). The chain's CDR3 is CASNADRANYGYTF. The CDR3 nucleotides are TGTGCCAGTAATGCAGACAGGGCCAACTATGGCTACACCTTC.

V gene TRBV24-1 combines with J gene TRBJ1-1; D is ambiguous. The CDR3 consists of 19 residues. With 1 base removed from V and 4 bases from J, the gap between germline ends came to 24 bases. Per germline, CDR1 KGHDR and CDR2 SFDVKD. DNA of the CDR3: TGTGCCACCAGTGATTTTTTCCATACCGTCGGGAAGTACGGCACTGAAGCTTTCTTT. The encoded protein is CATSDFFHTVGKYGTEAFF.

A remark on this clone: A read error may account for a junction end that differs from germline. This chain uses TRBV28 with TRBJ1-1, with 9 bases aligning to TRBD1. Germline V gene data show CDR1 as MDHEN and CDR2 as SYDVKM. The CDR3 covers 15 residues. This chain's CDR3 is CTSSFMTGGITEAFF. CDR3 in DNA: TGTACCAGCAGTTTTATGACAGGGGGAATAACTGAAGCTTTCTTT.

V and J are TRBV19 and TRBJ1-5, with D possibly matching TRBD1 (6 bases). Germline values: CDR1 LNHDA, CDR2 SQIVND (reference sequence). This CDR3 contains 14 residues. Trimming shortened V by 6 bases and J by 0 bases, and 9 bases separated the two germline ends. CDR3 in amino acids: CASRQGYSNQPQHF. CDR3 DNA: TGTGCCAGTAGACAGGGATATAGCAATCAGCCCCAGCATTTT.

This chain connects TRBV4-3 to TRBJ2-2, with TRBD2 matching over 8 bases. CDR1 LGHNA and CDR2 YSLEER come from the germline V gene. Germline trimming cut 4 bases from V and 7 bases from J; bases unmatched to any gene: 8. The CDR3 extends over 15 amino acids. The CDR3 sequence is CASSRLAGGGGELFF. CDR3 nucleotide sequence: TGCGCCAGCAGCCGGCTAGCGGGTGGAGGCGGGGAGCTGTTTTTT.

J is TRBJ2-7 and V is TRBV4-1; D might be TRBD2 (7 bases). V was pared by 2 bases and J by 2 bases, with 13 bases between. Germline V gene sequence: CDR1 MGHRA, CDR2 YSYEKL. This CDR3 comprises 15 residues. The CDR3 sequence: CASSQRGAPTYEQYF. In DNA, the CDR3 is TGCGCCAGCAGCCAACGGGGGGCCCCTACCTACGAGCAGTACTTC.

CDR3 protein: CASSQSLNTGELFF. The CDR3 DNA reads TGTGCCAGCAGCCAATCTTTGAACACCGGGGAGCTGTTTTTT. The chain couples TRBV4-2 to TRBJ2-2; no definite D call. Trimming shortened V by 2 bases and J by 1 base, and 5 bases separated the two germline ends. The CDR3 runs 14 residues. Germline lookup yields CDR1 LGHNA and CDR2 YNFKEQ.